This TCR beta chain was captured in a study of cytomegalovirus exposure and HLA in healthy donors. Overall study: Out of 150 million to 200 million T cells, an earlier analysis found 117 million unique TCR beta sequences in total.

In its sample, this clone was seen a few times. In the PCR, 60 Vbeta and 13 Jbeta primers were used. Profiling relied on immunoSEQ multiplex PCR, and the TCRdb table lists in-frame clones only, not all of them. The sample records more than 90,000 clones, less than 80% being singletons. Sequenced sample: PBMCs. The source is a middle-aged man in good health and CMV-seronegative.

The CDR3 is CASNAGTDNEQFF. DNA for the CDR3: TGTGCCAGCAACGCCGGGACAGACAATGAGCAGTTCTTC. The rearrangement uses TRBV5-4 and TRBJ2-1; 7 bases are a match to TRBD1. Germline V gene lookup returns CDR1 SGHNT and CDR2 YYREEE (reference sequence). This CDR3 is built from 13 residues. V was clipped by 6 bases and J by 5 bases; unmatched bases: 5.